This TCR beta chain was observed in a study of blood T cells in healthy people across ages (dated by TCRdb to between 2015 and 2016). Background on the whole study: Template switching captured roughly one uniquely barcoded TCR beta cDNA molecule per two T cells in model experiments. The study measured age-related changes in TCR beta repertoire diversity using deep sequencing normalized with unique cDNA molecular identifiers. The donors were split into four age groups: young (average about 15 years), middle-aged (39), aged (more than 60) and long-lived (over 75). The study analyzed two additional independent replicas of 1 million unique cDNA reads from the same blood draw for two donors, one aged 18 to 30 and one aged 80 or older. Donors of different ages were randomly distributed across sequencing lanes to avoid experimental bias.

According to the germline V gene, CDR1 reads SQVTM and CDR2 reads ANQGSEA. Deletion took 6 bases off V and 9 bases off J, with a span of 16 bases between the germline ends. The CDR3 has 12 amino acids, counting the end cysteine and phenylalanine. Only the CDR3 portion is preserved as DNA: 36 bases, with reading frame beginning at the first base. The donors were roughly 39 Caucasian individuals from Russia, aged about 6 to 100 years, who were systemically healthy. Each donor gave ten milliliters of peripheral blood, collected into EDTA-treated Vacutainer tubes. Ficoll-Paque density-gradient centrifugation was used to isolate PBMCs, with at least 6 million obtained per sample. Trizol reagent was used to extract total RNA from PBMCs, with at least 6 micrograms per sample. For every donor, flow cytometry on a PBMC aliquot measured the percentage of naive CD45RAhigh/CD27high T cells. On this clonotype: Its cognate antigen has yet to be identified. Within one base of it there is no much larger clone, and no base qualities were kept.

General findings and caveats noted by the study authors: Because profiling used bulk unsorted PBMCs, naive and antigen-experienced compartments could not be compared conclusively. Because donor CMV infection status was unknown, age-related changes in expanded clonotypes were potentially confounded. Estimates of total diversity based on one million sequenced T cells were considered lower bounds and underestimates. Observed TCR beta diversity per million T cells fell roughly linearly with age, and a significant reduction was already apparent by age around 40. The percentage of naive T cells measured by flow cytometry correlated strongly with observed TCR beta diversity. Compared with the aged group, more naive CD4+ T cells, fewer expanded clones and increased TCR diversity were shown by the long-lived group, suggesting age selection.

Libraries were prepared through 5' RACE. TCRdb names Illumina HiSeq 2500 as the instrument used. The second PCR ran for roughly 7 to 12 cycles and used a J-beta primer mix along with a sample-barcoded 5' primer. Each TCR beta cDNA molecule received a unique molecular identifier from a template-switch 5' adaptor carrying 12 random nucleotides. Each sample yielded at least 3 million CDR3-containing paired-end reads. The Mint cDNA synthesis kit, primed by a TRBC-specific oligonucleotide, was used to synthesize first-strand cDNA from all RNA. Following uracil-DNA glycosylase treatment, a first 18-cycle PCR with universal primers M1SS and BC2_uni_R was performed on all cDNA. Under the source paper's analysis protocol: For normalization, 1 million high-quality reads were randomly selected from each sample, with every read carrying a distinct molecular identifier. Reads sharing molecular identifiers were discarded rather than binned into consensus sequences. MiTCR, with a Q25 quality threshold and the strictest error-elimination algorithm, was used for CDR3 identification, clonotype clustering and error correction. A nonparametric unseen species model with Euler transformation was used to estimate a lower bound on total TCR beta diversity. TCRdb redid the processing of the public reads, applying fastp at Q25 and MiXCR, and retained in-frame beta chains. Each CDR3 protein appears once, grouped with its most common genes and DNA. The V and J calls come from TCRdb's annotation, not from the publication. Here the sample has some 1 million distinct CDR3 sequences; less than 50% occur a single time. Around 18% of the sample goes to the ten largest clones.

This receptor chain uses TRBV29-1 and TRBJ2-3, with a weak D call of TRBD1 (5 bases match). The clonotype comes from a woman aged 55-70 years in good health. Sample: blood. The DNA reads as follows: TGCAGCGTCGCGGCTGGGTGGGGCACGCAGTATTTT. It is translated as CSVAAGWGTQYF.